The 3 T cell receptor beta chains reported below all come from one sample, sequenced in a study of blood T cell repertoires in COVID-19. Repertoires were generated with immunoSEQ multiplex PCR, while TCRdb's copy carries only in-frame clones and drops some. The repertoire holds about 300,000 clones, with about nine tenths as singletons. The sequenced sample consisted of PBMCs or T cells enriched from blood (not recorded which). These receptors were taken from a young man who had recovered from COVID-19.

The gene calls are TRBV9 and TRBJ1-1; a weak D match, TRBD1 (6 bases). V was shortened by 5 bases and J by 12 bases, with 17 bases between the two germline ends. The CDR3 is 12 residues long. Germline CDR1 SGDLS, CDR2 YYNGEE. DNA for the CDR3: TGTGCCAGCAGTGCTACAGGGATTAGATCTTTCTTT. The encoded protein is CASSATGIRSFF.

This chain links TRBV15 with TRBJ1-2; D remains unclear. The V end lost 0 bases, the J end lost 7 bases, and 15 bases lay between the germline ends. CDR1 LNHNV and CDR2 YYDKDF come from the germline V gene (reference sequence). This CDR3 has 15 amino acids. The CDR3 here is CATSRDGLQSTGYTF. DNA of the CDR3: TGTGCCACCAGCAGAGATGGGCTGCAGTCGACTGGCTACACCTTC.

The J gene is TRBJ2-3, the V gene TRBV25-1; D might be TRBD2 (6 bases). The CDR3 spans 12 residues. Trimming removed 6 bases at V and 8 bases at J, with 12 bases between. CDR1 and CDR2 (germline): MGHDK, SYGVNS. CDR3 loop: CASRGPRGTQYF. The CDR3 nucleotides read TGTGCCAGCAGGGGCCCGCGGGGTACGCAGTATTTT.